This TCR beta chain was recorded in a study of blood T cell repertoires in COVID-19. Study overall: Samples came from the United States, Italy and Spain, spanning acute and convalescent COVID-19. PBMCs, B-cell-depleted T cells, or T cells provided the cDNA or gDNA that made up the material.

Original processing notes: Scientists estimated how many nucleated cells there were by amplifying reference gene primers. Profiled with immunoSEQ multiplex PCR; TCRdb holds only in-frame clones, not every one. V and J calls and clone size are copied from that table; D and trimming were computed from the DNA. The repertoire holds fewer than 500,000 clones, with 80% to 90% as singletons. Germline values: CDR1 GTSNPN, CDR2 SVGIG (reference sequence). V was cut by 3 bases and J by 5 bases, with 11 bases left in between. This CDR3 is built from 12 residues. The sequenced material came from peripheral blood. The chain carries TRBV30 and TRBJ2-7; possibly TRBD2 for D (6 bases). The TCR was taken from a woman under 40 with acute or convalescent COVID-19. In DNA form, the CDR3 reads TGTGCCTGGAGGGGGGGTACCGACGAGCAGTACTTC. Translated: CAWRGGTDEQYF.